The present TCR beta chain was sequenced within a study of T-cell reconstitution after alpha-beta-depleted transplantation in children. Study-wide results and limits: By one year post-transplant, T-cell counts and diversity largely arose from T cells that were newly produced. Reportedly, roughly two months post-transplant, alpha-beta T cells arose from several hundred expanded graft clones. Some patients showed high day-60 TCRbeta diversity, which derived from surviving recipient T cells and thymic progenitors.

Germline V CDR1 and CDR2: MGHRA, YSYEKL. The ends were cut back, 0 bases at V and 8 bases at J, with 14 bases in the middle. The CDR3 spans 15 residues. Regarding this clonotype: The antigen is unknown.

Preparation of the TCRbeta library was carried out with unique molecular identifiers. One entry per CDR3 protein, called by TCRdb with MiXCR from the PCR reads. The sample carries around 960,000 distinct CDR3 sequences, under 30% recorded once. This sequence originates from a boy younger than two who had a stem cell transplant for SCID, so the T cells may come from the graft donor. The sequencing here drew on PBMCs, mostly from graft donor cells, taken 360 days after TCRalphabeta/CD19-depleted stem cell transplant. The chain is built from TRBV4-1 and TRBJ2-1, with D tentatively TRBD2 (6 bases). The CDR3 loop reads CASSQDTRGLDEQFF. In DNA, the CDR3 is TGCGCCAGCAGCCAAGATACGCGGGGCCTCGATGAGCAGTTCTTC.